The 18 T cell receptor beta chains given below trace back to one sample, sequenced in a study of beta chain features in type 1 diabetes. Expressed TCRB transcripts got sequenced, as all isolated RNA was reverse transcribed. Sequencing used immunoSEQ multiplex PCR; TCRdb keeps in-frame clones, though not all of them. The table lists about 350,000 clones, about 20% of them singletons, with approximately 0.046% in the top ten. Sequenced: naive CD4+ T cells from blood. These receptor sequences come from a woman aged 18-30 years in good health.

The chain is built from TRBV7-2 and TRBJ2-5, with TRBD2 matching over 7 bases. J gave up 3 bases and V 2 bases, and 3 bases lay outside the gene matches. The CDR3 consists of 14 residues. Germline-derived CDR1 and CDR2 are SGHTA and FQGNSA. The CDR3 loop reads CASSLRAGEETQYF. DNA for the CDR3: TGTGCCAGCAGCTTAAGGGCGGGAGAAGAGACCCAGTACTTC.

The chain couples TRBV4-1 to TRBJ1-2; D gene ambiguous. The germline gives CDR1 MGHRA, CDR2 YSYEKL. The V end lost 1 base, the J end lost 8 bases, and 23 bases lay between the germline ends. This CDR3 is 17 amino acids long. This chain's CDR3 is CASSQGRRSQHYPGYTF. For the CDR3, the DNA is TGCGCCAGCAGCCAAGGTAGGCGTAGCCAGCACTATCCAGGCTACACCTTC.

This clone was counted only a few times. The chain couples TRBV15 to TRBJ2-5; D is possibly TRBD1 (6 bases). Between the trimmed V and J ends, which lost 1 base and 2 bases, there was a span of 17 bases. The CDR3 is 17 residues long. Germline CDR1 and CDR2: LNHNV and YYDKDF (reference sequence). DNA of the CDR3: TGTGCCACCAGCAGAGCTCAGGGATTGACAGGTCAAGAGACCCAGTACTTC. Encoded protein: CATSRAQGLTGQETQYF.

The genes are TRBV7-2 and TRBJ2-7; TRBD1 aligns across 9 bases. The V and J ends lost 1 base and 4 bases, in that order; junction bases with no gene match: 11. The CDR3 contains 17 residues. Per the germline V gene, CDR1 is SGHTA and CDR2 is FQGNSA. In nucleotides, the CDR3 is TGTGCCAGCAGCTTAGGAGGGGCCGGGACAGGGCGGTACGAGCAGTACTTC. Amino acids: CASSLGGAGTGRYEQYF. Based on the CDR3 plus reference TRBV7-2 and TRBJ2-7, the full variable domain is GAGVSQSPSNKVTEKGKDVELRCDPISGHTALYWYRQSLGQGLEFLIYFQGNSAPDKSGLPSDRFSAERTGGSVSTLTIQRTQQEDSAVYLCASSLGGAGTGRYEQYFGPGTRLTVT.

This clone has a handful of counts. The J gene is TRBJ2-2, the V gene TRBV4-2; no reliable D call. Trimming removed 0 bases at V and 6 bases at J, with 5 bases between. CDR3 length: 13 residues. Germline V lookup: CDR1 LGHNA, CDR2 YNFKEQ. The CDR3 here is CASSQDSAGELFF. CDR3 nucleotides: TGTGCCAGCAGCCAAGATTCGGCCGGGGAGCTGTTTTTT.

This chain links TRBV7-8 with TRBJ2-6, with a tentative D call TRBD1 (6 bases). CDR1 is SGHVS and CDR2 is FQNEAQ in the germline V gene. The V and J ends lost 5 bases and 0 bases respectively, with 8 bases between them. This CDR3 spans 15 amino acids. The DNA for the CDR3 is TGTGCCAGCAGCCTGGGACACTCTGGGGCCAACGTCCTGACTTTC. Protein: CASSLGHSGANVLTF. Looking up the rest from reference TRBV7-8 and TRBJ2-6 gives the full variable domain: GAGVSQSPRYKVAKRGQDVALRCDPISGHVSLFWYQQALGQGPEFLTYFQNEAQLDKSGLPSDRFFAERPEGSVSTLKIQRTQQEDSAVYLCASSLGHSGANVLTFGAGSRLTVL.

This clone was counted between two and nine times. J is TRBJ1-1 and V is TRBV9; D is ambiguous. Trimming stripped 0 bases from V and 1 base from J, with 7 bases between. The CDR3 spans 14 residues. The germline V gene has CDR1 SGDLS and CDR2 YYNGEE. The CDR3 DNA reads TGTGCCAGCAGCGTAGTCCCCGGGAACACTGAAGCTTTCTTT. This gives the protein CASSVVPGNTEAFF. The variable domain in full, completed from reference TRBV9 and TRBJ1-1, reads DSGVTQTPKHLITATGQRVTLRCSPRSGDLSVYWYQQSLDQGLQFLIQYYNGEERAKGNILERFSAQQFPDLHSELNLSSLELGDSALYFCASSVVPGNTEAFFGQGTRLTVV.

The chain has TRBV18 and TRBJ1-6, with 9 positions matching TRBD1. Germline CDR1 KGHSH, CDR2 LQKENI. CDR3 length: 16 residues. V trimming: 2 bases; J trimming: 7 bases; junction bases outside the gene matches: 6. CDR3 amino acids: CASSPLGDRVNSPLHF. The CDR3 nucleotides read TGTGCCAGCTCACCATTGGGGGACAGGGTCAATTCACCCCTCCACTTT.

The chain links TRBV5-1 to TRBJ1-2; no firm D call. Germline values: CDR1 SGHRS, CDR2 YFSETQ. CDR3 size: 13 residues. The ends were cut back, 0 bases at V and 6 bases at J, with 9 bases in the middle. The CDR3 protein is CASSLERTNGYTF. In nucleotides, the CDR3 is TGCGCCAGCAGCTTGGAGCGGACGAATGGCTACACCTTC.

The rearrangement uses TRBV14 and TRBJ1-1, with D uncertain. V lost 0 bases, J lost 9 bases, and 14 bases lay in between. This CDR3 is built from 14 residues. Germline CDR1 is SGHDN and CDR2 is FVKESK. For the CDR3, the DNA is TGTGCCAGCAGCCAAGATCTGGGCGACGCAAAAGCTTTCTTT. The encoded protein is CASSQDLGDAKAFF.

This clone turned up a few times. V gene TRBV9 combines with J gene TRBJ2-3, with 12 nucleotides matching TRBD2. Trimming at V came to 5 bases and at J to 5 bases, leaving 12 bases not matched to a gene. CDR3 length equals 17 residues. CDR1 SGDLS and CDR2 YYNGEE come from the germline V gene. The DNA for the CDR3 is TGTGCCAGCAGTCCAGGAAGGACTAGCGGGATTGTAGATACGCAGTATTTT. Protein product: CASSPGRTSGIVDTQYF. Full variable domain (missing parts from reference TRBV9 and TRBJ2-3): DSGVTQTPKHLITATGQRVTLRCSPRSGDLSVYWYQQSLDQGLQFLIQYYNGEERAKGNILERFSAQQFPDLHSELNLSSLELGDSALYFCASSPGRTSGIVDTQYFGPGTRLTVL.

The chain joins TRBV2 to TRBJ2-1; possibly TRBD2 for D (6 bases). The ends were cut back, 8 bases at V and 8 bases at J, with 13 bases in the middle. The CDR3 spans 12 residues. Looked up from germline, CDR1 is SNHLY and CDR2 is FYNNEI. CDR3: CASHGSGDEQFF. For the CDR3, the DNA is TGTGCCAGCCACGGGAGTGGAGATGAGCAGTTCTTC.

This clone turned up a few times. The chain joins TRBV2 to TRBJ2-7, with 7 positions matching TRBD2. The CDR3 loop spans 12 amino acids. The V segment lost 4 bases and the J segment 7 bases; nucleotides outside the gene matches: 4. CDR1 is SNHLY and CDR2 is FYNNEI in the germline V gene. In DNA form, the CDR3 reads TGTGCCAGCAGTGGGACTAGGGAGGAGCAGTACTTC. This sequence encodes CASSGTREEQYF.

This clone has only a few counts. Other DNA sequences within the sample encode an identical CDR3. The chain recombines TRBV30 with TRBJ1-5; D gene unclear. Germline-derived CDR1 and CDR2 are GTSNPN and SVGIG (reference sequence). CDR3 length equals 13 residues. Trimming removed 2 bases from V and 0 bases from J, with 5 bases in between. CDR3 region: CAWSRDSNQPQHF. DNA of the CDR3: TGTGCCTGGAGTCGCGATAGCAATCAGCCCCAGCATTTT.

This chain uses TRBV6-6 with TRBJ1-5, with TRBD1 identical over 10 bases. V lost 7 bases and J lost 3; bases outside the gene matches: 6. From germline, CDR1 is MNHNY and CDR2 SVGAGI (reference sequence). The CDR3 loop spans 15 amino acids. The DNA for the CDR3 is TGTGCCAGCACACCGGGACAGGGGAACAATCAGCCCCAGCATTTT. Translated, it gives CASTPGQGNNQPQHF.

This sequence joins TRBV30 and TRBJ1-5, with D unclear. Germline V gene lookup returns CDR1 GTSNPN and CDR2 SVGIG (reference sequence). V dropped 2 bases and J dropped 4 bases, with 9 bases sitting between them. CDR3 length: 13 amino acids. DNA of the CDR3: TGTGCCTGGAGTTTTCGGGATAATCAGCCCCAGCATTTT. Its protein product is CAWSFRDNQPQHF.

This rearrangement joins TRBV18 to TRBJ1-5, with D perhaps matching TRBD1 (5 bases). The CDR3 runs 13 residues. Trimming pared 6 bases from V and 0 bases from J, leaving 6 bases between. In germline, CDR1 is KGHSH, CDR2 LQKENI. The CDR3 region has the DNA TGTGCCAGCTCGACAGATAGCAATCAGCCCCAGCATTTT. This gives the protein CASSTDSNQPQHF.

The chain couples TRBV30 to TRBJ2-7, with D tentatively TRBD2 (6 bases). Germline CDR1 GTSNPN, CDR2 SVGIG (reference sequence). This CDR3 contains 13 residues. V lost 0 bases and J lost 9, with 15 bases in between. DNA for the CDR3: TGTGCCTGGAGTGTAAGTGGAGGGAACAGGCAGTACTTC. Translating gives CAWSVSGGNRQYF.